A selection of T cell receptor beta chains follows, all from one sample in a study of STAT5B mutations in CD4+ large granular lymphocyte leukemia. The table came from immunoSEQ multiplex PCR; TCRdb's copy has only in-frame clones and leaves some out. The sample has 38,000 or so clones; 75% to 85% are singletons. Sample: CD4+ T cells from blood buffy coats. Source of these receptors: a human donor in good health. The CDR3 runs from the conserved cysteine through the conserved F or W. The order of the fields is V gene, clone size, J gene, D gene, CDR3 DNA, CDR3 protein. D genes are given only for firm matches. Clone size, where shown, is once, few, many, or a class for clones that have expanded.

TRBV5-1,NA,TRBJ1-5,NA,TGCGCCAGCAGCTCGGGGGCGGCGAATCAGCCCCAGCATTTT,CASSSGAANQPQHF
TRBV5-1,NA,TRBJ2-4,NA,TGCGCCAGCAGCCCCTCACAGGTTTCGGACATTCAGTACTTC,CASSPSQVSDIQYF
TRBV9,NA,TRBJ2-2,NA,TGTGCCAGCAGCGTAGCCTCAGTTAACACCGGGGAGCTGTTTTTT,CASSVASVNTGELFF
TRBV6-1,NA,TRBJ1-1,NA,TGTGCCAGCAACCGGGAGAACACTGAAGCTTTCTTT,CASNRENTEAFF
TRBV9,NA,TRBJ2-2,NA,TGTGCCAGCAGCCCCCAGTTGCGCGGGGAGCTGTTTTTT,CASSPQLRGELFF
TRBV6-1,NA,TRBJ1-6,NA,TGTGCCAGCAGTGAAGGAGAGGATTCACCCCTCCACTTT,CASSEGEDSPLHF
TRBV29-1,NA,TRBJ1-2,NA,TGCAGCGTTTTACCGGGTCTGATCGGCGGCTACACCTTC,CSVLPGLIGGYTF
TRBV10-3,once,TRBJ2-7,NA,TGTGCCATCAGTTTGACTAGGAGCTCCTACGAGCAGTACTTC,CAISLTRSSYEQYF
TRBV4-2,NA,TRBJ2-5,TRBD2,TGTGCCAGCAGCCAAGGGACTAGCGGGGGGGCCGTCCAAGAGACCCAGTACTTC,CASSQGTSGGAVQETQYF
TRBV6-6,NA,TRBJ2-1,TRBD1,TGTGCCAGCAGTCGGGACAGATACAATGAGCAGTTCTTC,CASSRDRYNEQFF
TRBV30,NA,TRBJ1-6,NA,TGTGCCTGGAGTGGAGGGCTGGGTTCACCCCTCCACTTT,CAWSGGLGSPLHF
TRBV19,NA,TRBJ2-1,TRBD2,TGTGCCAGTAGTACGCCGGGACTAGCGGGACACAATGAGCAGTTCTTC,CASSTPGLAGHNEQFF
TRBV14,NA,TRBJ1-2,NA,TGTGCCAGCAGCCAAGGTTATTTATATGGCTACACCTTC,CASSQGYLYGYTF
TRBV4-2,NA,TRBJ1-3,NA,TGTGCCAGCAGCCAAGTTCAGGGAGGTCACGGAAACACCATATATTTT,CASSQVQGGHGNTIYF
TRBV7-9,few,TRBJ1-1,NA,TGTGCCAGCAGCTTAGAATGGGGCGGAGGCACTGAAGCTTTCTTT,CASSLEWGGGTEAFF
TRBV18,NA,TRBJ1-1,NA,TGTGCCAGCTCATCCTCCGGGGGCACTGAAGCTTTCTTT,CASSSSGGTEAFF
TRBV28,NA,TRBJ2-7,TRBD2,TGTGCCAGCAGTTTCCCCGGGACTAGCGGATACGAGCAGTACTTC,CASSFPGTSGYEQYF
TRBV6-6,NA,TRBJ1-1,NA,TGTGCCACCGGGAGACAGATGAACACTGAAGCTTTCTTT,CATGRQMNTEAFF
TRBV6-6,NA,TRBJ1-5,NA,TGTGCCAGCCGTGCAGGGGCATGGCAGCCCCAGCATTTT,CASRAGAWQPQHF
TRBV12-5,few,TRBJ2-1,TRBD2,TGTGCTAGTGGTTTGCCGACCGGACTAGCGGGAGGTTTTGAGCAGTTCTTC,CASGLPTGLAGGFEQFF
TRBV9,few,TRBJ1-2,NA,TGTGCCAGCAGCGTAGGTAGGGCGGACTATGGCTACACCTTC,CASSVGRADYGYTF
TRBV9,NA,TRBJ1-5,TRBD1,TGTGCCAGCAGCGCCGGGACAGGCCCATTGCCCCAGCATTTT,CASSAGTGPLPQHF
TRBV2,NA,TRBJ1-1,TRBD1,TGTGCCAGCAGCTACTTGGGGGGACAGGGCTCTGAAGCTTTCTTT,CASSYLGGQGSEAFF
TRBV14,NA,TRBJ2-7,NA,TGTGCCAGCAGCCAAACAACCTACGAGCAGTACTTC,CASSQTTYEQYF
TRBV6-5,NA,TRBJ2-7,NA,TGTGCCAGCAGCCCCGGACAGTCCCTCGAGCAGTACTTC,CASSPGQSLEQYF
TRBV30,once,TRBJ2-7,NA,TGTGCCTGGAGTGGTCCCGTTGAGCAGTACTTC,CAWSGPVEQYF
TRBV13,NA,TRBJ2-3,NA,TGTGCCAGCAGCTTGGCAGGAGAATCCTATACGCAGTATTTT,CASSLAGESYTQYF
TRBV5-4,NA,TRBJ1-3,NA,TGTGCCAGCAGCTTGCAGGGCTCTGGAAACACCATATATTTT,CASSLQGSGNTIYF
TRBV30,NA,TRBJ1-1,NA,TGTGCCTGGAGTCTCTACGAGGGGGACACTGAAGCTTTCTTT,CAWSLYEGDTEAFF
TRBV11-1,NA,TRBJ1-6,NA,TGTGCCAGCAGCAAGCCAGGGGCCGGGTCACCCCTCCACTTT,CASSKPGAGSPLHF
TRBV23-1,NA,TRBJ2-2,NA,TGCGCCAGCAGTCAATCTAGGGGGGCGCCCGGGGAGCTGTTTTTT,CASSQSRGAPGELFF
TRBV5-6,NA,TRBJ1-1,TRBD1,TGTGCCAGCAGCTATCCGGGACAGTGGAACACTGAAGCTTTCTTT,CASSYPGQWNTEAFF
TRBV5-1,NA,TRBJ1-3,NA,TGCGCCAGCAGGGGGACCCTTTCTGGAAACACCATATATTTT,CASRGTLSGNTIYF
TRBV10-1,NA,TRBJ1-5,NA,TGCGCCAGCAGTGACTCCAGGGGCAAACATAGCAATCAGCCCCAGCATTTT,CASSDSRGKHSNQPQHF
TRBV6-1,NA,TRBJ1-2,TRBD1,TGTGCCAGCAGTGAAGCGCCTAACAGGGGGCACCATGGCTACACCTTC,CASSEAPNRGHHGYTF
TRBV6-5,NA,TRBJ2-7,TRBD1,TGTGCCAGCAGTTACGGGACAGGGCGTGAGCAGTACTTC,CASSYGTGREQYF
TRBV18,NA,TRBJ1-2,NA,TGTGCCAGCTCACCACCCACAGTGAGGGGCTACACCTTC,CASSPPTVRGYTF
TRBV23-1,NA,TRBJ1-4,NA,TGCGCCAGCAGTCAATCGTGCGGGGTGGGGAATGAAAAACTGTTTTTT,CASSQSCGVGNEKLFF
TRBV6-1,NA,TRBJ2-2,NA,TGTGCCAGCAGTGGACAGCCTCCGCGCACCGGGGAGCTGTTTTTT,CASSGQPPRTGELFF
TRBV6-6,NA,TRBJ2-2,TRBD2,TGTGCCAGCAGTTTGGGACTAGCGGGACCCGGGGAGCTGTTTTTT,CASSLGLAGPGELFF
TRBV2,NA,TRBJ2-1,TRBD2,TGTGCCAGCAGATATAGCGGGACGTTCGATGAGCAGTTCTTC,CASRYSGTFDEQFF
TRBV18,medium-sized,TRBJ2-1,TRBD1,TGTGCCAGCTCACCAAAGGACAGGGATAGTGAGCAGTTCTTC,CASSPKDRDSEQFF
TRBV7-2,NA,TRBJ1-5,TRBD1,TGTGCCAGCAGTCCCGGACAGGGAAGCAATCAGCCCCAGCATTTT,CASSPGQGSNQPQHF
TRBV18,NA,TRBJ2-7,NA,TGTGCCAGCTCACCGACCTCCTACGAGCAGTACTTC,CASSPTSYEQYF
TRBV9,NA,TRBJ1-1,TRBD1,TGTGCCAGCAGCGTAGAGGGAGGGGGCTTCACTGAAGCTTTCTTT,CASSVEGGGFTEAFF
TRBV5-5,few,TRBJ1-3,NA,TGTGCCAGCAGCCTCGGACGGAGCGGAGGGGACACCATATATTTT,CASSLGRSGGDTIYF
TRBV10-2,NA,TRBJ2-5,NA,TGCGCCAGCAGTCGACCCGAGACAGGTCAAGAGACCCAGTACTTC,CASSRPETGQETQYF
TRBV7-2,NA,TRBJ1-1,NA,TGTGCCAGCAGCTTAGGGGGGGGGAACACTGAAGCTTTCTTT,CASSLGGGNTEAFF
TRBV10-1,NA,TRBJ2-1,NA,TGCGCCAGCAGCAACTCCGGGCCCTCCTACAATGAGCAGTTCTTC,CASSNSGPSYNEQFF
TRBV6-6,few,TRBJ2-7,NA,TGTGCCAGCAGTTCGTTAGAAATCTACGAGCAGTACTTC,CASSSLEIYEQYF
TRBV7-8,once,TRBJ2-7,NA,TGTGCCAGCAGCTTAGGAGGACAGACCTACGAGCAGTACTTC,CASSLGGQTYEQYF
TRBV18,NA,TRBJ2-5,TRBD1,TGTGCCAGCTCACCAGGGACAGATCAAGAGACCCAGTACTTC,CASSPGTDQETQYF
TRBV2,NA,TRBJ1-6,NA,TGTGCCAGCAGTGAAACGGGGGTCCTCTATAATTCACCCCTCCACTTT,CASSETGVLYNSPLHF
TRBV28,NA,TRBJ2-5,NA,TGTGCCTCAAAGGGGACTCTAAAGGAGACCCAGTACTTC,CASKGTLKETQYF
TRBV28,NA,TRBJ1-4,NA,TGTGCCAGCAGTCGGACCGGTCAGTGGGAAAAACTGTTTTTT,CASSRTGQWEKLFF
TRBV19,NA,TRBJ2-7,TRBD2,TGTGCCAGTAGTATAGAGGGGACTAGCGGGACGTTCTACGAGCAGTACTTC,CASSIEGTSGTFYEQYF
TRBV10-3,NA,TRBJ1-2,NA,TGTGCCATCAGTGAATACGACGGTTCAGCTAACTATGGCTACACCTTC,CAISEYDGSANYGYTF
TRBV19,NA,TRBJ1-5,NA,TGTGCCAGTAGTATGGGGACAACCTATAGCAATCAGCCCCAGCATTTT,CASSMGTTYSNQPQHF